This T cell receptor beta chain derives from a study of Graves' ophthalmopathy and Graves' hyperthyroidism. Study-wide results and limits: Discriminating ophthalmopathy from stable hyperthyroidism, a 13-signature model attained a sensitivity of about 85% and a specificity of 81.08%. Most thyroid clonotypes with frequency above 0.001 were detected in blood too.

This clonotype was seen repeatedly, ten times or more. The antigen is undetermined. Ophthalmopathy donors were characterized by moderate-to-severe activity, CAS of at least 3, NOSPECS of at least 4, and duration under 3 months. The starting material, roughly 9.7 ml of fresh peripheral blood, provided the PBMCs. From germline, CDR1 is DFQATT and CDR2 SNEGSKA (reference sequence). V lost 3 bases, J lost 4 bases, and 13 bases lay in between. The CDR3 is 14 residues long. RNA transcripts provided the template for amplifying TCR beta CDR3 regions. First-round RT-PCR employed HTBI primers, with a second-round multiplex PCR after it. TCRdb independently ran MiXCR on the multiplex PCR reads; one entry per CDR3 protein. The sample includes some 390,000 distinct CDR3 sequences, around 18% seen only once; the top ten take roughly 1.5%.

The chain is built from TRBV20-1 and TRBJ1-5; D remains unclear. Sequenced sample: peripheral blood. The receptor's source is a woman between 18 and 29 years old with Graves' ophthalmopathy. The CDR3 region has the DNA TGCAGTGCTAGCCTCCCTCGACCGAATCAGCCCCAGCATTTT. Protein sequence: CSASLPRPNQPQHF.